A single sample gave rise to the 3 T cell receptor beta chains below, sequenced in a study of blood T cell repertoires in COVID-19. Generated by immunoSEQ multiplex PCR, the TCRdb table keeps only in-frame clones and is missing some. The repertoire holds approximately 140,000 clones, with almost 85% as singletons. Sequences were obtained from PBMCs or T cells enriched from blood (not recorded which). These TCRs come from a man aged 35 to 55 with acute COVID-19.

The V and J genes are TRBV5-1 and TRBJ1-1, with D possibly matching TRBD1 (5 bases). V lost 0 bases and J lost 1, with 10 bases in between. This CDR3 has 15 residues. Germline-derived CDR1 and CDR2 are SGHRS and YFSETQ. The CDR3 DNA reads TGCGCCAGCAGCTTGGCATCAGGGTCGAACACTGAAGCTTTCTTT. Translation: CASSLASGSNTEAFF.

The CDR3 DNA reads TGTGCCAGTAGTCCGGGGTCCTCTGGAAACACCATATATTTT. It specifies CASSPGSSGNTIYF. This chain links TRBV19 with TRBJ1-3; D is undetermined. V lost 5 bases, J lost 0 bases, and 8 bases lay in between. The CDR3 totals 14 residues. The germline V gene has CDR1 LNHDA and CDR2 SQIVND (reference sequence).

The V gene is TRBV5-1, the J gene TRBJ2-7; 13 bases are a match to TRBD2. V lost 4 bases, J lost 0 bases, and 4 bases stayed unmatched. Germline V gene data show CDR1 as SGHRS and CDR2 as YFSETQ. The CDR3 length is 16 residues. CDR3 residues: CASSPRTSGSSYEQYF. In DNA, the CDR3 is TGCGCCAGCAGCCCAAGGACTAGCGGGAGCTCCTACGAGCAGTACTTC.